This T cell receptor (beta chain) was profiled in a study of shared clonotypes between healthy human individuals. Study outcomes and limitations: Across subsets, estimated richness was generally greater for naive than for memory populations.

Several immunoSEQ plates held equal portions of the genomic DNA taken from each subset. Here immunoSEQ multiplex PCR was the method, and the copy in TCRdb shows in-frame clones only, minus some. The sample contains roughly 2.4 million clones, 90% to 96% of which appear only once. Germline values: CDR1 ENHRY, CDR2 SYGVKD. The CDR3 runs to 18 residues. V was cut by 0 bases and J by 0 bases, with 18 bases left in between. This clone appeared once. Its specificity is unknown. What was sequenced was naive CD4+ T cells sorted from blood. Documented subset: CD45RA+ positively selected. The J gene is TRBJ2-7, the V gene TRBV10-3; D is perhaps TRBD1 (6 bases). The clonotype was recovered from a young man in good health. The CDR3 DNA is TGTGCCATCAGTGAGTCGACAGGCCCAAAGTTCAGCTCCTACGAGCAGTACTTC. This translates into CAISESTGPKFSSYEQYF.